This TCR beta chain was profiled in a study of blood T cell repertoires in COVID-19. The overall study: Spain, Italy and the United States supplied samples that represented acute and convalescent COVID-19.

Clones were read by immunoSEQ multiplex PCR, and TCRdb kept only the in-frame ones, dropping some. The data hold approximately 110,000 clones, with approximately 85% observed a single time. The CDR3 length is 13 residues. The germline gives CDR1 MNHEY, CDR2 SVGEGT. The V end lost 5 bases, the J end lost 5 bases, and 12 bases lay between the germline ends. The genes are TRBV6-2 or TRBV6-3 and TRBJ1-1; TRBD1 might be the D (5 bases). The sequence derives from a human donor in a cohort sampled during active COVID-19. Sequences were obtained from peripheral blood. This chain's CDR3 is CASSKSGKTEAFF. The CDR3 DNA sequence: TGTGCCAGCAGTAAATCAGGGAAGACTGAAGCTTTCTTT.